Shown below are 8 T cell receptor beta chains from a single sample sequenced in a study of blood T cell repertoires in COVID-19. This table comes from immunoSEQ multiplex PCR, and its TCRdb copy is limited to in-frame clones, with some not included. The sample has 250,000 to 300,000 clones, roughly 90% seen once. Sequences were obtained from peripheral blood. These receptor sequences come from a woman aged 25 to 39 with COVID-19, enrolled during active disease.

The V gene is TRBV6-6, the J gene TRBJ1-5, with TRBD1 matching 7 bases. The CDR3 spans 14 residues. V shed 8 bases, J shed 0 bases, and the junction held 4 bases outside the gene matches. The germline V gene has CDR1 MNHNY and CDR2 SVGAGI (reference sequence). In DNA, the CDR3 is TGTGCCAGCGCAAGGGGGCATAGCAATCAGCCCCAGCATTTT. Its translation: CASARGHSNQPQHF.

This clone was counted a single time. The CDR3 protein is CSVAVGGRSPLHF. In nucleotides, the CDR3 is TGCAGCGTAGCCGTGGGGGGAAGATCACCCCTCCACTTT. The chain employs TRBV29-1 and TRBJ1-6; the D gene is possibly TRBD1 (5 bases). The CDR3 loop spans 13 amino acids. The germline V and J ends were trimmed by 6 bases and 10 bases, with 16 bases remaining between them. The germline V gene encodes CDR1 SQVTM and CDR2 ANQGSEA.

The count of this clone is one. The genes are TRBV4-1 and TRBJ2-5; 7 bases match TRBD1. Germline CDR1 MGHRA, CDR2 YSYEKL. The trim removed 0 bases at V and 2 bases at J, leaving 9 bases unmatched. CDR3 length: 17 amino acids. CDR3 loop: CASSQEYRGPSQETQYF. CDR3 bases: TGCGCCAGCAGCCAAGAATATAGGGGGCCCTCGCAAGAGACCCAGTACTTC.

This chain uses TRBV7-2 with TRBJ1-4; D ambiguous. Germline values: CDR1 SGHTA, CDR2 FQGNSA. The CDR3 contains 16 residues. Trimming stripped 1 base from V and 4 bases from J, with 13 bases between. CDR3: CASSLGPDTYNEKLFF. As DNA, the CDR3 is TGTGCCAGCAGCTTAGGCCCCGACACTTATAATGAAAAACTGTTTTTT. The entire variable domain, with the rest obtained from reference TRBV7-2 and TRBJ1-4, is as follows: GAGVSQSPSNKVTEKGKDVELRCDPISGHTALYWYRQSLGQGLEFLIYFQGNSAPDKSGLPSDRFSAERTGGSVSTLTIQRTQQEDSAVYLCASSLGPDTYNEKLFFGSGTQLSVL.

The chain has TRBV11-2 and TRBJ2-7; D might be TRBD1 (5 bases). Trimming took off 5 bases at V and 7 bases at J, with 24 bases between the two ends. This CDR3 region has 16 residues. Germline values: CDR1 SGHAT, CDR2 FQNNGV. CDR3 amino acids: CASSLLGQGKTGEQYF. The DNA of the CDR3 is TGTGCCAGCAGCCTCTTAGGGCAGGGAAAAACTGGGGAGCAGTACTTC.

The chain is built from TRBV2 and TRBJ1-6, with unresolved D. The CDR3 has 10 residues. Germline V gene lookup returns CDR1 SNHLY and CDR2 FYNNEI. V gave up 6 bases and J gave up 9 bases, with 3 bases separating them. The CDR3 DNA follows: TGTGCCAGCAGCCTTTCACCCCTCCACTTT. Protein product: CASSLSPLHF.

CDR3 loop: CASSLGVAGLQETQYF. The CDR3 DNA reads as TGTGCCAGCAGCTTAGGAGTAGCGGGCCTCCAAGAGACCCAGTACTTC. The V call is TRBV11-2, the J call TRBJ2-5, with TRBD2 matching over 7 bases. V shed 1 base and J 1 base; nucleotides not matched to a gene: 6. This CDR3 comprises 16 residues. Germline loops: CDR1 SGHAT, CDR2 FQNNGV.

The CDR3 DNA reads TGTGCCAGCAGTTCCGGACTAGCGGCTTACAATGAGCAGTTCTTC. Protein product: CASSSGLAAYNEQFF. The chain is built from TRBV5-8 and TRBJ2-1; 10 bases line up with TRBD2. J lost 4 bases, V lost 5 bases, and 6 bases had no gene match. This CDR3 comprises 15 residues. The germline V gene encodes CDR1 SGHTS and CDR2 YDEGEE.